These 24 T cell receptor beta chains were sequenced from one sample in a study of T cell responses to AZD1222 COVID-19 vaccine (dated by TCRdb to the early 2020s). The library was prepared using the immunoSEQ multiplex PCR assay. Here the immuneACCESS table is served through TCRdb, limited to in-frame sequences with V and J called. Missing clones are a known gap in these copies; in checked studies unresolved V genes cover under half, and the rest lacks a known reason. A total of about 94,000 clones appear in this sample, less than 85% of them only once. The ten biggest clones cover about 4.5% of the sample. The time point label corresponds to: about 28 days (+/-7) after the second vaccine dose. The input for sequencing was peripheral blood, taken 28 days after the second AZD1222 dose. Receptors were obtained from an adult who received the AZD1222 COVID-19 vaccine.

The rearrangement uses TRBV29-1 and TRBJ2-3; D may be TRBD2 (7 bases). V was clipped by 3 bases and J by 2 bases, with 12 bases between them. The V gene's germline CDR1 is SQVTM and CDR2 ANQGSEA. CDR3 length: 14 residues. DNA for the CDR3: TGCAGCGTTGAGGAGGGGGGGCTCACAGATACGCAGTATTTT. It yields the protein CSVEEGGLTDTQYF.

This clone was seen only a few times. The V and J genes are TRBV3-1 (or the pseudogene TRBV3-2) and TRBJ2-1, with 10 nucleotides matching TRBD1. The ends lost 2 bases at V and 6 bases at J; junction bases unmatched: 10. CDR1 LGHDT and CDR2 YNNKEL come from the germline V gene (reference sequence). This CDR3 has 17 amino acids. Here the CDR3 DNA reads TGTGCCAGCAGCCAACAGCGACAGGGGGCGAGGGGCAATGAGCAGTTCTTC. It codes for CASSQQRQGARGNEQFF.

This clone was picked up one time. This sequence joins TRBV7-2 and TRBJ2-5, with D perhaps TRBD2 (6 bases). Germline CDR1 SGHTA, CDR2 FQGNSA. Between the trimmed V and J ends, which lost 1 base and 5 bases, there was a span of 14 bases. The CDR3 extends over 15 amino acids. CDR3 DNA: TGTGCCAGCAGCTTAGGGGCGAGCGGGTTGGAGACCCAGTACTTC. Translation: CASSLGASGLETQYF. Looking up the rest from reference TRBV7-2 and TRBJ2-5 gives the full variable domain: GAGVSQSPSNKVTEKGKDVELRCDPISGHTALYWYRQSLGQGLEFLIYFQGNSAPDKSGLPSDRFSAERTGGSVSTLTIQRTQQEDSAVYLCASSLGASGLETQYFGPGTRLLVL.

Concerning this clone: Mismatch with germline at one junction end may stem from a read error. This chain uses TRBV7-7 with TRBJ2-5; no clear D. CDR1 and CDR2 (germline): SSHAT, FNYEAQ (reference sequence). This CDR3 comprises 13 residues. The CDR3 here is CASSTVVQETQYF. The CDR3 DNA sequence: TGTGCTAGCAGCACCGTGGTTCAAGAGACCCAGTACTTC.

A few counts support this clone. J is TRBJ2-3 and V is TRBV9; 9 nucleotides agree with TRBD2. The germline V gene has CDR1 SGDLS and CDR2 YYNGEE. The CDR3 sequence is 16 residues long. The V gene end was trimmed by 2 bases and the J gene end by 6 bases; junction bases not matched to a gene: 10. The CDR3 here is CASSVAGGNIFDTQYF. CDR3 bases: TGTGCCAGCAGCGTCGCGGGGGGGAACATTTTCGATACGCAGTATTTT.

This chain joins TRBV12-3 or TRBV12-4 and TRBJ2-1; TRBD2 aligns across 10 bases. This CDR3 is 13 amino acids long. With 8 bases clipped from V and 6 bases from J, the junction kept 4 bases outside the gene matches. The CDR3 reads CASVAGGSNEQFF. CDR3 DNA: TGTGCCAGCGTAGCGGGAGGATCCAATGAGCAGTTCTTC.

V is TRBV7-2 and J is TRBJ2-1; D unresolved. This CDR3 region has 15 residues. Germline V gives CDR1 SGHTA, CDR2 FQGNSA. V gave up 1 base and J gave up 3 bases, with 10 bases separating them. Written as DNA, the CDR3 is TGTGCCAGCAGCTTAGATATGGCCTTCTACAATGAGCAGTTCTTC. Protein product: CASSLDMAFYNEQFF.

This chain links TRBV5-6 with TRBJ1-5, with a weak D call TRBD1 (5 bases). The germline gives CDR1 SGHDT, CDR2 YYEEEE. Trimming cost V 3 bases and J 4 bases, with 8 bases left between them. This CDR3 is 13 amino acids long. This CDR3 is CASSWGGNQPQHF. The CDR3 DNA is TGTGCCAGCAGCTGGGGGGGTAATCAGCCCCAGCATTTT.

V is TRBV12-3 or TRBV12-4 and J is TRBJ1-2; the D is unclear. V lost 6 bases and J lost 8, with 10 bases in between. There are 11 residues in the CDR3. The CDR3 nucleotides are TGTGCCAGCAGCCGCTCCCGAGGCTACACCTTC. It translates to CASSRSRGYTF.

CDR3 sequence (DNA): TGTGCCAGCAGTTACTTGAACACCGGGGAGCTGTTTTTT. It is translated as CASSYLNTGELFF. The genes are TRBV6-6 and TRBJ2-2; D remains ambiguous. The length of the CDR3 is 13 residues. CDR1 is MNHNY and CDR2 is SVGAGI in the germline V gene (reference sequence). Trimming cost V 1 base and J 1 base, with 1 base left between them.

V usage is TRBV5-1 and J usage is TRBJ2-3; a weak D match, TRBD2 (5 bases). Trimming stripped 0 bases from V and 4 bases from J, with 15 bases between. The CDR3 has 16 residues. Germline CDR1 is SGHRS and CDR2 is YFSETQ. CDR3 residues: CASSLAGALGADTQYF. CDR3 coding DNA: TGCGCCAGCAGCTTGGCAGGTGCCTTGGGAGCAGATACGCAGTATTTT.

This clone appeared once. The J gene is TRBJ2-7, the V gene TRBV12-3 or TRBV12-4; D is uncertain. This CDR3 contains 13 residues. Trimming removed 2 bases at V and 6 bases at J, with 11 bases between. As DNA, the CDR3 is TGTGCCAGCAGTTTATTATACATTGGCGAGCAGTACTTC. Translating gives CASSLLYIGEQYF.

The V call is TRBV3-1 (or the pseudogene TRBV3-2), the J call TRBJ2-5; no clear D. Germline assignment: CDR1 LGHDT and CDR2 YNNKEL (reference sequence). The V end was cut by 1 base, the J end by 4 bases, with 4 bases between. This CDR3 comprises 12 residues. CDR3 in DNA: TGTGCCAGCAGCCAAGCTCTAGAGACCCAGTACTTC. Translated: CASSQALETQYF.

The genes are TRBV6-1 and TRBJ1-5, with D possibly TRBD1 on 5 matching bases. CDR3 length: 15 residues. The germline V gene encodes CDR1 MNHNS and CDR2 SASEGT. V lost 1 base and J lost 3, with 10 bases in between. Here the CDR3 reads CASSEVGAFNQPQHF. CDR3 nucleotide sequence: TGTGCCAGCAGTGAAGTTGGGGCATTCAATCAGCCCCAGCATTTT.

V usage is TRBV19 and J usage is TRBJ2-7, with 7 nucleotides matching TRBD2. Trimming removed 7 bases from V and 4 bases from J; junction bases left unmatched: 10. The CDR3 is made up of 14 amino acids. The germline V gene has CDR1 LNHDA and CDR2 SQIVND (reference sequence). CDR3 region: CASTNRAGTYEQYF. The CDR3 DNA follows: TGTGCCAGTACCAACCGAGCGGGAACATACGAGCAGTACTTC.

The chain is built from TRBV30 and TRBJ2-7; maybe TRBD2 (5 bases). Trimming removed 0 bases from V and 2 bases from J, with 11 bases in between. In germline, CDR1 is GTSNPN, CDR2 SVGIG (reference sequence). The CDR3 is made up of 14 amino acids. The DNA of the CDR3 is TGTGCCTGGAGTGTACTCGGGGAAACCTACGAGCAGTACTTC. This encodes CAWSVLGETYEQYF. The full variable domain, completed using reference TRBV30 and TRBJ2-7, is SQTIHQWPATLVQPVGSPLSLECTVEGTSNPNLYWYRQAAGRGLQLLFYSVGIGQISSEVPQNLSASRPQDRQFILSSKKLLLSDSGFYLCAWSVLGETYEQYFGPGTRLTVT.

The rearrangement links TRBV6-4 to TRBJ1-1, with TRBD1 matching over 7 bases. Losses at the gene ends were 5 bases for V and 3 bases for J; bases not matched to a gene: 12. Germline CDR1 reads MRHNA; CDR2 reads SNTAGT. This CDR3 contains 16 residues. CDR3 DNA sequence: TGTGCCAGCAGTCCGACAGGGCTGGGGTTTTACACTGAAGCTTTCTTT. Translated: CASSPTGLGFYTEAFF.

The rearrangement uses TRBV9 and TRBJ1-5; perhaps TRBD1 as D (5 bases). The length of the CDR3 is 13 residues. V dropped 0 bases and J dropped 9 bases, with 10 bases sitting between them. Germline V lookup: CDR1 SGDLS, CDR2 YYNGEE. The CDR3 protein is CASSVGVGAPQHF. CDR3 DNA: TGTGCCAGCAGCGTAGGAGTAGGGGCGCCCCAGCATTTT.

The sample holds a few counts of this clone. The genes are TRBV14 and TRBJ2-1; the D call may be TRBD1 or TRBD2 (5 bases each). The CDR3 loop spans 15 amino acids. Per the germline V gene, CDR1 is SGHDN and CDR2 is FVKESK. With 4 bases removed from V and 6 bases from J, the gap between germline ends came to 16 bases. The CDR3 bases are TGTGCCAGCAGCCGGTACCGGGACCCGTTCAATGAGCAGTTCTTC. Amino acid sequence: CASSRYRDPFNEQFF.

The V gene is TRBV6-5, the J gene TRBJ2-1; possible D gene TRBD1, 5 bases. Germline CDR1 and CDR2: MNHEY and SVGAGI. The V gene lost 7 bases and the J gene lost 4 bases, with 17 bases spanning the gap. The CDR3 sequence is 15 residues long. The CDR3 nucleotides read TGTGCCAGCATCCAAAGGGTAGGGGAATACAATGAGCAGTTCTTC. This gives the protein CASIQRVGEYNEQFF.

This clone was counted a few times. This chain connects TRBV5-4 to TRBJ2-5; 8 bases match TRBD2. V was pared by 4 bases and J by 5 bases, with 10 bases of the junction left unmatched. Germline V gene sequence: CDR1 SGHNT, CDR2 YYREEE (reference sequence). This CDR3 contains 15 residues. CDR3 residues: CASSPGTRGRETQYF. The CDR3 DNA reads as TGTGCCAGCAGCCCCGGGACTAGAGGGAGGGAGACCCAGTACTTC.

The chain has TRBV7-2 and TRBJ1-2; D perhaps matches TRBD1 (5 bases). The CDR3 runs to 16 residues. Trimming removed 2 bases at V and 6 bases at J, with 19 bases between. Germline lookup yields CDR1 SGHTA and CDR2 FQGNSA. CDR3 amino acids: CASSLISAGGIDGYTF. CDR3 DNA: TGTGCCAGCAGCTTAATATCCGCCGGGGGGATAGATGGCTACACCTTC. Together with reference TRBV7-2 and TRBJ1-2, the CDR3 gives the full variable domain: GAGVSQSPSNKVTEKGKDVELRCDPISGHTALYWYRQSLGQGLEFLIYFQGNSAPDKSGLPSDRFSAERTGGSVSTLTIQRTQQEDSAVYLCASSLISAGGIDGYTFGSGTRLTVV.

CDR3 loop: CASRPAPWRSDEQYF. The CDR3 DNA sequence: TGTGCCAGCAGACCCGCCCCCTGGCGTAGTGACGAGCAGTACTTC. The V and J genes are TRBV13 and TRBJ2-7; D not certain. The V and J ends lost 6 bases and 5 bases respectively, with 20 bases between them. This CDR3 is 15 amino acids long. From germline, CDR1 is PRHDT and CDR2 FYEKMQ (reference sequence).

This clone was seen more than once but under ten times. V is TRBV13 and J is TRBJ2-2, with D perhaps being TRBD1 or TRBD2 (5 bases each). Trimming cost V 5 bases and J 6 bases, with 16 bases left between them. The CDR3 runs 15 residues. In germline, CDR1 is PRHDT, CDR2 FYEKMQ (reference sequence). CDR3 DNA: TGTGCCAGCAGCCCTCGGGGCGGTCGGTCCGGGGAGCTGTTTTTT. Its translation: CASSPRGGRSGELFF.